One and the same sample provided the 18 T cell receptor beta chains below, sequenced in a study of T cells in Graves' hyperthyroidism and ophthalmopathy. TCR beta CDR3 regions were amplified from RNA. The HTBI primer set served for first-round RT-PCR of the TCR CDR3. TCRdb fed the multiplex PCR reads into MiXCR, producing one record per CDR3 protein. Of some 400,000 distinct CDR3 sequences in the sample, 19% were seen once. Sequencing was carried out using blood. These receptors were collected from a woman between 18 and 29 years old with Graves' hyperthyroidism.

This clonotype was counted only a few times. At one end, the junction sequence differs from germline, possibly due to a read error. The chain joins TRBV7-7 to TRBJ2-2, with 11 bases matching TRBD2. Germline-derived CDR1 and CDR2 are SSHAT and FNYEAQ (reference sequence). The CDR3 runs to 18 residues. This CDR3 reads CASSPGLAGGWDTGELFF. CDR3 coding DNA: TGTGCTAGCAGCCCGGGGCTAGCGGGGGGCTGGGACACCGGGGAGCTGTTTTTT.

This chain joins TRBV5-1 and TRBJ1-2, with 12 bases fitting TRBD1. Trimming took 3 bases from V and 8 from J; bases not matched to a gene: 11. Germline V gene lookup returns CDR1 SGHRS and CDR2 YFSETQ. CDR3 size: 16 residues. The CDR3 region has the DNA TGCGCCAGCAGCTCTACCGGGACAGGGGGCGCGGGGGGCTACACCTTC. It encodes CASSSTGTGGAGGYTF. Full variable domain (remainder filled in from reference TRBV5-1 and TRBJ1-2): KAGVTQTPRYLIKTRGQQVTLSCSPISGHRSVSWYQQTPGQGLQFLFEYFSETQRNKGNFPGRFSGRQFSNSRSEMNVSTLELGDSALYLCASSSTGTGGAGGYTFGSGTRLTVV.

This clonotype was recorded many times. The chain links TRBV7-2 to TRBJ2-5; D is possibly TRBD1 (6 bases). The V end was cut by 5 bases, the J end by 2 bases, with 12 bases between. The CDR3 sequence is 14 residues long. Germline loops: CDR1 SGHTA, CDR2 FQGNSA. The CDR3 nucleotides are TGTGCCAGCAGCCCGGACAGCGCACAAGAGACCCAGTACTTC. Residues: CASSPDSAQETQYF.

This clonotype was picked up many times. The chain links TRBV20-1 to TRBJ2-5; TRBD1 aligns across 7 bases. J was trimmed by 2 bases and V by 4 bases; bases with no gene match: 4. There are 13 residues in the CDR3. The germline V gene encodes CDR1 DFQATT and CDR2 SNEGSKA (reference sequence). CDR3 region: CSATEGQQETQYF. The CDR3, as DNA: TGCAGTGCTACAGAGGGACAGCAAGAGACCCAGTACTTC.

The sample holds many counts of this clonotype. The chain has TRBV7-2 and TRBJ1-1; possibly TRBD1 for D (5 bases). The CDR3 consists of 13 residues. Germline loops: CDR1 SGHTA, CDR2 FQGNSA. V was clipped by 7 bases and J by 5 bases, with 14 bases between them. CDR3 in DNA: TGTGCCAGCACCACGTGGGGGGGTACTGAAGCTTTCTTT. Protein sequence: CASTTWGGTEAFF.

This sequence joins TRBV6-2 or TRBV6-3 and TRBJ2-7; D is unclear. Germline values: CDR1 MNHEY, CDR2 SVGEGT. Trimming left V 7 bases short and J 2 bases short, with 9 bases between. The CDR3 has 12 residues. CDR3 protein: CASTGSTYEQYF. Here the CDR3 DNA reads TGTGCCAGCACGGGCAGCACCTACGAGCAGTACTTC.

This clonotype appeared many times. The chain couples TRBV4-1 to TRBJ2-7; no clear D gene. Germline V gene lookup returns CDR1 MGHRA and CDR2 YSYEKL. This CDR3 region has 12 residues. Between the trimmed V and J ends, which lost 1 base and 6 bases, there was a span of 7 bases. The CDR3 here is CASSQVFGEQYF. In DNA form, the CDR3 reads TGCGCCAGCAGCCAAGTTTTCGGCGAGCAGTACTTC.

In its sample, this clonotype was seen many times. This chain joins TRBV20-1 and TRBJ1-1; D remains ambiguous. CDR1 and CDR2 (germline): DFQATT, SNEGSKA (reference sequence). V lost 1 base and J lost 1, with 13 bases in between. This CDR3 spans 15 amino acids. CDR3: CSARVGFAENTEAFF. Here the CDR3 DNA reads TGCAGTGCTAGAGTGGGGTTCGCGGAGAACACTGAAGCTTTCTTT.

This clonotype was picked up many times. The CDR3 is CASSTFNTDEAFF. As DNA, the CDR3 is TGCGCCAGCTCCACGTTTAATACCGATGAAGCTTTCTTT. The chain links TRBV5-1 to TRBJ1-1, with D uncertain. The V gene's germline CDR1 is SGHRS and CDR2 YFSETQ. The CDR3 loop spans 13 amino acids. V gave up 7 bases and J gave up 7 bases, with 17 bases separating them.

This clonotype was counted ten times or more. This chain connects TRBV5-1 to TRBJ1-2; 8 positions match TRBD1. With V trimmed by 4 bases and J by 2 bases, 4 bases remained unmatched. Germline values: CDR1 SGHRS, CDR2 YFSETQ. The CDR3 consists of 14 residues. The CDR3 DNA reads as TGCGCCAGCAGCGCTGGACAGGGAAACTATGGCTACACCTTC. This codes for CASSAGQGNYGYTF.

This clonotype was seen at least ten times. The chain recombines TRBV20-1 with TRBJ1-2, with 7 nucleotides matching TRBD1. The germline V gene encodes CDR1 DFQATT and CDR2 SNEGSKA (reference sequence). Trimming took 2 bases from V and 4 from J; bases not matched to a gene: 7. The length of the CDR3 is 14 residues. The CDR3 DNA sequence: TGCAGTGCTAGATCCCGACAGGGCGGCTATGGCTACACCTTC. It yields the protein CSARSRQGGYGYTF.

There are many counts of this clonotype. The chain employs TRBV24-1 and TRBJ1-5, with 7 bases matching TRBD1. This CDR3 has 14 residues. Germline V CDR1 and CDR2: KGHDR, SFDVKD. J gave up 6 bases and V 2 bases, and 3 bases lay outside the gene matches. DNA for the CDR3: TGTGCCACCAGTGATTCAGGGGGGCCTCAGCCCCAGCATTTT. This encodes CATSDSGGPQPQHF.

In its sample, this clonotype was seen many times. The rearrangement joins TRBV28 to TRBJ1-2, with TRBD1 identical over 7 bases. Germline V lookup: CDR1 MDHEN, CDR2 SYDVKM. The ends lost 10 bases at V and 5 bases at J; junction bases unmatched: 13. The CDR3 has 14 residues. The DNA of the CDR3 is TGTGCCACGGGAGGGGTGGGACAGACATATGGCTACACCTTC. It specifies CATGGVGQTYGYTF.

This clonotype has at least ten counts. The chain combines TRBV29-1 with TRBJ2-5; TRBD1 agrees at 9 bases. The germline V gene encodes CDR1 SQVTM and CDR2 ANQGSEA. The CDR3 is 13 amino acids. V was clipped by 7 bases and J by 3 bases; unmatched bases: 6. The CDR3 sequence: CSARDRVKETQYF. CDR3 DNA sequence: TGCAGCGCCAGGGACAGGGTAAAAGAGACCCAGTACTTC.

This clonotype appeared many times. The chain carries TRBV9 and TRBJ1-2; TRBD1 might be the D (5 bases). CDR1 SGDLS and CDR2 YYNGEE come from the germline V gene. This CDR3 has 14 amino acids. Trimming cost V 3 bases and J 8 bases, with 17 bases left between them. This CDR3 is CASSGPAGGGGYTF. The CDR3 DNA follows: TGTGCCAGCAGCGGACCCGCGGGGGGAGGGGGCTACACCTTC.

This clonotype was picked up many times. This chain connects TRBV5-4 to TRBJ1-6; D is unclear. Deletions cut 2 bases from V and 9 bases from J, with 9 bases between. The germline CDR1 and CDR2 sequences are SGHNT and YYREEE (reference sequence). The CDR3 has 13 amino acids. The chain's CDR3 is CASSFWLASPLHF. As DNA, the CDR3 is TGTGCCAGCAGCTTTTGGCTCGCTTCACCCCTCCACTTT.

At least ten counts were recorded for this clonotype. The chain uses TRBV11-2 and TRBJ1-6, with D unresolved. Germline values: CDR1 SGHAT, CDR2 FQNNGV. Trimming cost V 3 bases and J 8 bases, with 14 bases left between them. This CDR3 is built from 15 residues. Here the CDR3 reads CASSLSLGRYSPLHF. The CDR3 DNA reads TGTGCCAGCAGCTTGTCTCTAGGGCGTTATTCACCCCTCCACTTT.

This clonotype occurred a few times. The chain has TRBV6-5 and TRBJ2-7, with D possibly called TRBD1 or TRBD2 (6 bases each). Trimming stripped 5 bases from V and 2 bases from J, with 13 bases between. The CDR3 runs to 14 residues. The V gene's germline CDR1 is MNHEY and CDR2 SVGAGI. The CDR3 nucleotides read TGTGCCAGCAGTAACCCGGGGGCTACCTACGAGCAGTACTTC. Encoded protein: CASSNPGATYEQYF.